The rows below give T cell receptor beta chains drawn from one sample of a study of T cell repertoires in cytomegalovirus infection. MiXCR, applied by TCRdb to the reads, yields one record per CDR3 protein. Altogether roughly 500,000 distinct CDR3 sequences are present, over 9% being singletons, with the ten largest covering roughly a tenth. The sample comprised PBMCs. These receptor sequences come from a human donor in good health (CMV status not recorded). Some clones in this sample may be carry-over from other donors' samples. The CDR3 runs from the conserved cysteine through the conserved F or W. Each record gives: V gene, CDR3 protein.

TRBV5-6 CASSLEGQGLNTEAFF
TRBV28 CATTVSNTGELFF
TRBV7-2 CASSLALVSNSPLHF
TRBV18 CASSPGTGAIYEQYF
TRBV6-1 CASSGREGSYEQYF
TRBV5-1 CASSRGGSTPEAFF
TRBV7-2 CASSLEASGHEQFF
TRBV27 CASSLEASGPYEQYF
TRBV3-1 CASSQFGLNTEAFF
TRBV5-1 CASSSSPSGGTDTQYF
TRBV23-1 CASSQWDRGYYEQYF
TRBV10-3 CAISEWQTGELFF
TRBV12-3/TRBV12-4 CASSLVQSGGSNEQFF
TRBV3-1 CASSLLAGESEQYF
TRBV12-3/TRBV12-4 CASSLQAGGYNEQFF
TRBV30 CAWSQGTHNEQFF
TRBV7-2 CASSSGQGMNVPQHF
TRBV5-1 CASSLELQATSYNEQFF
TRBV18 CASSPPRGTGETQYF
TRBV7-8 CASSLTVHSNQPQHF
TRBV12-3/TRBV12-4 CASRHTDREEAFF
TRBV12-5 CASGPGQYNEQFF
TRBV7-9 CASSLGTTSGGSTDTQYF